This is a list of T cell receptor beta chains from one sample in a study of CD8 T cells in Susac syndrome. TCRdb ran MiXCR on the immunoSEQ multiplex PCR reads and lists one entry per CDR3 protein. Among tens of thousands of distinct CDR3 sequences listed, 93% were seen once. Sequenced sample: CD8+ T cells from PBMCs. Receptors were obtained from a human donor with multiple sclerosis. Each CDR3 is given with its conserved first and last residue. The order of the fields is D gene, clone size, V gene, J gene, CDR3 protein. A D gene is named only where the DNA matches it firmly. Rows give clone size only sometimes, using once, few, many, or a class for an expanded clone.

D gene: -; clone size: -; V gene: TRBV5-6; J gene: TRBJ2-7; CDR3 protein: CASSFNRYEQYF
D gene: -; clone size: -; V gene: TRBV28; J gene: TRBJ2-7; CDR3 protein: CASSSRMAYEQYF
D gene: -; clone size: -; V gene: TRBV30; J gene: TRBJ1-1; CDR3 protein: CAWSHYTEAFF
D gene: -; clone size: -; V gene: TRBV9; J gene: TRBJ1-1; CDR3 protein: CASSPWGGENTEAFF
D gene: TRBD1; clone size: -; V gene: TRBV9; J gene: TRBJ2-1; CDR3 protein: CASSSGQGEDEQFF
D gene: -; clone size: -; V gene: TRBV15; J gene: TRBJ2-6; CDR3 protein: CATSRDTSGANVLTF
D gene: -; clone size: -; V gene: TRBV6-6; J gene: TRBJ1-2; CDR3 protein: CASSPRVSYGYTF
D gene: TRBD1; clone size: once; V gene: TRBV3-1; J gene: TRBJ2-4; CDR3 protein: CASSPQGDRGWGNIQYF
D gene: -; clone size: -; V gene: TRBV12-3/TRBV12-4; J gene: TRBJ2-7; CDR3 protein: CASTYGPSYEQYF
D gene: -; clone size: -; V gene: TRBV4-1; J gene: TRBJ1-4; CDR3 protein: CASSQEPSLANEKLFF